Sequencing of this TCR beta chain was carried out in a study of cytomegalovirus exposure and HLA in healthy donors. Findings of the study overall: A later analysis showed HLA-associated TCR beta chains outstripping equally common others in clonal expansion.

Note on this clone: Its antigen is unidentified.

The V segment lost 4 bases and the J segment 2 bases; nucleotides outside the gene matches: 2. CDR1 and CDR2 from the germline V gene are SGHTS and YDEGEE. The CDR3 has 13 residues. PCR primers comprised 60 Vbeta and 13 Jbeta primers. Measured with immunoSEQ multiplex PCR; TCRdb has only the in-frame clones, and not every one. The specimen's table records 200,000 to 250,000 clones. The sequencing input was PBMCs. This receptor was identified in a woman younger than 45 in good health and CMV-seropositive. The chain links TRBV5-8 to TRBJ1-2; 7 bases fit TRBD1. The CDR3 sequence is CASSEDRNYGYTF. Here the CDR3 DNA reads TGTGCCAGCAGCGAGGACAGGAACTATGGCTACACCTTC.